The T cell receptor beta chain described here comes from a study of cytomegalovirus exposure and HLA in healthy donors. The PCR used 60 Vbeta and 13 Jbeta primers. Sequenced by immunoSEQ multiplex PCR; TCRdb stores in-frame clones only, minus some. The profile shows about 120,000 clones, around three quarters of them singletons. There are 15 residues in the CDR3. V shed 5 bases and J 7 bases; nucleotides not matched to a gene: 11. Germline V CDR1 and CDR2: MNHEY, SVGAGI. The chain uses TRBV6-5 and TRBJ1-5, with 7 bases lining up with TRBD1. This clonotype originated in a man aged 18 to 29 in good health and CMV-seropositive. The sample consisted of PBMCs. In DNA, the CDR3 is TGTGCCAGCAGTGGGTTGAAAGGGGGCCACCAGCCCCAGCATTTT. Its protein is CASSGLKGGHQPQHF.